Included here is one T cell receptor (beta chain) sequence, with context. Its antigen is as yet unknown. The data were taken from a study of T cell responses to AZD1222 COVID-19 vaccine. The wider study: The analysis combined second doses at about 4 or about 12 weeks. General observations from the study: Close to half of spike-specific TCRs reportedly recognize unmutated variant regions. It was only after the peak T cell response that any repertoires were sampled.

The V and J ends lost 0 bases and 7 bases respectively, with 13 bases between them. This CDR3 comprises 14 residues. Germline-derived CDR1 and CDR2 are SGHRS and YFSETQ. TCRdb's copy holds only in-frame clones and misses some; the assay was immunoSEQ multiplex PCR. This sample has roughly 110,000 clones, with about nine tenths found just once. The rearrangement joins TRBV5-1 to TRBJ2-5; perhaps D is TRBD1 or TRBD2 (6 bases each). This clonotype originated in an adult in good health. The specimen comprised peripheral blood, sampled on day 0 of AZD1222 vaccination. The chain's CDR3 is CASSLGGAGGTQYF. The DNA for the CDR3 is TGCGCCAGCAGCTTGGGGGGGGCCGGAGGGACCCAGTACTTC. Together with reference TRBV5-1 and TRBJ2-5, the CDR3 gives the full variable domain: KAGVTQTPRYLIKTRGQQVTLSCSPISGHRSVSWYQQTPGQGLQFLFEYFSETQRNKGNFPGRFSGRQFSNSRSEMNVSTLELGDSALYLCASSLGGAGGTQYFGPGTRLLVL.